A selection of T cell receptor beta chains follows, all from one sample in a study of T cells in localized non-small cell lung cancer. Sequencing was performed with immunoSEQ multiplex PCR; in TCRdb, only in-frame clones are kept and a portion is missing. The sample lists tens of thousands of clones, 85% to 90% occurring once. The sample here was peripheral blood, taken before any cancer treatment. The source is a woman aged 40-70 years with stage I squamous cell lung carcinoma. Both conserved end residues are part of each CDR3. The order of the fields is CDR3 protein, CDR3 DNA, D gene, J gene, clone size, V gene. The D gene is left open where the match is weak. Size is omitted from some rows. Given values are once, few, many or a class for expanded clones.

CASSQVHPPGELFF	TGCGCCAGCAGCCAAGTCCACCCTCCCGGGGAGCTGTTTTTT	NA	TRBJ2-2	NA	TRBV4-1
CASSPPEGKDTQYF	TGTGCCAGCTCACCACCCGAGGGGAAAGATACGCAGTATTTT	NA	TRBJ2-3	NA	TRBV18
CSAFIPDTQYF	TGCAGTGCATTCATCCCAGATACGCAGTATTTT	NA	TRBJ2-3	NA	TRBV20-1
CSGSRGQNTEAFF	TGCAGCGGTAGCAGGGGGCAGAACACTGAAGCTTTCTTT	TRBD1	TRBJ1-1	NA	TRBV29-1
CASSPDTNYEQYF	TGTGCCAGCAGCCCAGACACCAACTACGAGCAGTACTTC	NA	TRBJ2-7	NA	TRBV5-6
CASSLGPGGVGEKKLFF	TGCGCCAGCAGCTTGGGGCCAGGGGGCGTAGGAGAAAAGAAACTGTTTTTT	TRBD1	TRBJ1-4	NA	TRBV5-1
CAWQYRGLGGEKLFF	TGTGCCTGGCAATACAGGGGGTTAGGCGGTGAAAAACTGTTTTTT	TRBD1	TRBJ1-4	NA	TRBV30
CASSQGQRQETQYF	TGTGCCAGCAGCCAGGGACAGCGGCAAGAGACCCAGTACTTC	TRBD1	TRBJ2-5	NA	TRBV7-9
CASRTGTGEGQAFF	TGTGCCAGCAGGACCGGGACAGGGGAGGGTCAAGCTTTCTTT	TRBD1	TRBJ1-1	once	TRBV6-1
CASSRQGEEKLFF	TGTGCCAGCAGCCGACAGGGAGAGGAAAAACTGTTTTTT	TRBD1	TRBJ1-4	NA	TRBV27
CASSPGRNREADTQYF	TGCGCCAGCAGCCCCGGAAGGAACAGGGAGGCAGATACGCAGTATTTT	NA	TRBJ2-3	few	TRBV4-1
CAWSVGTAFYEQYF	TGTGCCTGGAGTGTAGGGACAGCCTTCTACGAGCAGTACTTC	TRBD1	TRBJ2-7	NA	TRBV30
CASGIFSGNTIYF	TGTGCCAGCGGTATCTTCTCTGGAAACACCATATATTTT	NA	TRBJ1-3	NA	TRBV5-4
CASSSQGLEAFF	TGCGCCAGCAGCTCACAGGGATTAGAAGCTTTCTTT	NA	TRBJ1-1	NA	TRBV5-1
CASNAWGPTYEQYF	TGTGCCAGCAACGCGTGGGGGCCCACCTACGAGCAGTACTTC	NA	TRBJ2-7	NA	TRBV11-2
CASSQPYVSYEQYF	TGCGCCAGCAGCCAACCCTATGTCTCCTACGAGCAGTACTTC	NA	TRBJ2-7	NA	TRBV5-1
CATSRVTARGGEQFF	TGTGCCACCAGCAGAGTTACAGCCCGGGGGGGTGAGCAGTTCTTC	TRBD2	TRBJ2-1	NA	TRBV15
CASIPTGLMNTEAFF	TGTGCCAGCATCCCGACAGGGCTTATGAACACTGAAGCTTTCTTT	TRBD1	TRBJ1-1	NA	TRBV6-5
CASSLDSLYGYTF	TGTGCCAGCAGTCTAGACAGTCTCTATGGCTACACCTTC	NA	TRBJ1-2	NA	TRBV6-1
CASSLGQDRTDTQYF	TGTGCCAGCAGCTTAGGACAGGACCGCACAGATACGCAGTATTTT	NA	TRBJ2-3	NA	TRBV13
CASSTRTSGGFEQFF	TGTGCCAGCAGCACCAGGACTAGCGGGGGATTTGAGCAGTTCTTC	TRBD2	TRBJ2-1	NA	TRBV7-2
CSAPETQYF	TGCAGTGCGCCAGAGACCCAGTACTTC	NA	TRBJ2-5	once	TRBV20-1
CASSLDRGRYEQYF	TGCGCCAGCAGCTTGGACAGGGGGAGGTACGAGCAGTACTTC	TRBD1	TRBJ2-7	NA	TRBV5-1
CASKGPSPLHF	TGTGCCAGCAAGGGTCCGTCACCCCTCCACTTT	NA	TRBJ1-6	NA	TRBV6-6
CASSRGREVQGTEAFF	TGTGCCAGTAGTAGGGGCAGGGAAGTCCAGGGCACTGAAGCTTTCTTT	NA	TRBJ1-1	NA	TRBV19
CASSAGQGLYGYTF	TGTGCCAGCAGCGCTGGACAGGGCCTCTATGGCTACACCTTC	TRBD1	TRBJ1-2	NA	TRBV7-6
CASSSPTSTAAGTGNTIYF	TGTGCCAGCAGCTCACCCACTTCAACAGCCGCGGGAACTGGAAACACCATATATTTT	NA	TRBJ1-3	NA	TRBV7-8
CASSLGRTGSNQPQHF	TGTGCCAGCAGCTTAGGTAGGACAGGGTCCAATCAGCCCCAGCATTTT	TRBD1	TRBJ1-5	NA	TRBV11-2
CASSQSLPVGETQYF	TGCGCCAGCAGCCAATCCCTCCCAGTGGGGGAGACCCAGTACTTC	NA	TRBJ2-5	NA	TRBV4-1
CASSLNGAWQPQHF	TGTGCCAGCAGCTTAAACGGGGCTTGGCAGCCCCAGCATTTT	NA	TRBJ1-5	NA	TRBV7-9
CSGAEDADNEQFF	TGCAGCGGAGCTGAAGACGCCGACAATGAGCAGTTCTTC	NA	TRBJ2-1	NA	TRBV29-1
CASSGGRTYEQYF	TGTGCCAGCAGTGGAGGACGGACTTACGAGCAGTACTTC	NA	TRBJ2-7	NA	TRBV2
CASSLGQFSYNEQFF	TGTGCCAGCAGCCTAGGACAGTTTTCCTACAATGAGCAGTTCTTC	NA	TRBJ2-1	NA	TRBV5-4
CASSVTGDSRTGELFF	TGTGCCAGCAGCGTTACGGGGGACTCGAGGACCGGGGAGCTGTTTTTT	NA	TRBJ2-2	NA	TRBV9
CSVRTGGMVGGYTF	TGCAGCGTTCGGACAGGGGGGATGGTGGGAGGCTACACCTTC	TRBD1	TRBJ1-2	once	TRBV29-1
CASRSVVGGQETQYF	TGCGCCAGCAGGTCTGTAGTTGGGGGACAAGAGACCCAGTACTTC	NA	TRBJ2-5	NA	TRBV5-1
CASSIRHLPGQPQHF	TGTGCCAGTAGTATTCGACACCTCCCCGGCCAGCCCCAGCATTTT	NA	TRBJ1-5	once	TRBV19
CASSIQYQETQYF	TGTGCCAGTAGTATTCAGTACCAAGAGACCCAGTACTTC	NA	TRBJ2-5	NA	TRBV19
CASGPLQISGNTIYF	TGTGCCAGCGGCCCGCTTCAGATCTCTGGAAACACCATATATTTT	NA	TRBJ1-3	once	TRBV6-5
CAGGGQSTDTQYF	TGTGCAGGAGGCGGGCAGAGCACAGATACGCAGTATTTT	NA	TRBJ2-3	NA	TRBV6-1
CASSSPGTSGNYGYTF	TGTGCCAGCAGCTCCCCCGGGACATCCGGCAACTATGGCTACACCTTC	NA	TRBJ1-2	NA	TRBV7-9
CASSSRQGGNYGYTF	TGTGCCAGCAGTTCCCGACAGGGGGGGAACTATGGCTACACCTTC	TRBD1	TRBJ1-2	once	TRBV27
CASSTGRNTEAFF	TGTGCCAGTAGTACGGGCAGGAACACTGAAGCTTTCTTT	NA	TRBJ1-1	NA	TRBV19
CAWAHKGRNEKLFF	TGTGCCTGGGCACATAAGGGCCGTAATGAAAAACTGTTTTTT	NA	TRBJ1-4	once	TRBV30
CASSLTENTEAFF	TGCGCCAGCAGCTTGACCGAGAACACTGAAGCTTTCTTT	NA	TRBJ1-1	NA	TRBV5-1
CATSVGNSPLHF	TGTGCCACCAGCGTGGGTAATTCACCCCTCCACTTT	NA	TRBJ1-6	once	TRBV15
CAIRYRQGATYEQYF	TGTGCCATCAGGTATCGACAGGGGGCGACCTACGAGCAGTACTTC	TRBD1	TRBJ2-7	NA	TRBV10-3
CAISESSGAAKNIQYF	TGTGCCATCAGTGAGTCGTCGGGGGCGGCCAAAAACATTCAGTACTTC	NA	TRBJ2-4	NA	TRBV10-3
CASSIPGSVFEQFF	TGTGCCAGTAGTATTCCCGGGTCGGTCTTTGAGCAGTTCTTC	NA	TRBJ2-1	NA	TRBV19
CAWRIQGVGEKLFF	TGTGCCTGGAGGATACAGGGCGTCGGTGAAAAACTGTTTTTT	NA	TRBJ1-4	NA	TRBV30
CASSLPESGFQETQYF	TGTGCCAGCAGCTTACCGGAGAGCGGGTTTCAAGAGACCCAGTACTTC	NA	TRBJ2-5	NA	TRBV11-2